The clone carrying this TCR beta chain was picked up many times. This sample stems from a study of metastatic and nonmetastatic thyroid tumors. Overall study context: Repertoire comparison spanned blood and tumor or nodule tissue of malignant and benign thyroid patients.

Germline CDR1 is MDHEN and CDR2 is SYDVKM. The V end was cut by 6 bases, the J end by 2 bases, with 16 bases between. The length of the CDR3 is 16 residues. All patients were treatment-naive before thyroid surgery. TCRdb re-processed the PCR reads through MiXCR. The sample yields about 19,000 clones, roughly 25% seen once. The rearrangement joins TRBV28 to TRBJ1-4; D not resolved. This clonotype was obtained from a male donor with papillary thyroid cancer or a benign thyroid nodule (not recorded which). Some clones in this sample may be carry-over from other donors' samples. Sequenced: blood. CDR3 DNA: TGTGCCAGCAGCCCCGCTGGAGGAGGGACTAATGAAAAACTGTTTTTT. It encodes CASSPAGGGTNEKLFF. The whole variable domain, remainder taken from reference TRBV28 and TRBJ1-4, is DVKVTQSSRYLVKRTGEKVFLECVQDMDHENMFWYRQDPGLGLRLIYFSYDVKMKEKGDIPEGYSVSREKKERFSLILESASTNQTSMYLCASSPAGGGTNEKLFFGSGTQLSVL.